These 9 T cell receptor beta chains originate from one sample sequenced in a study of shared clonotypes between healthy human individuals (dated by TCRdb to 2020 to 2022). Libraries were constructed by the immunoSEQ multiplex PCR assay. TCRdb mirrors the immuneACCESS table, restricted to in-frame sequences. Some clones are absent from its copies; in checked studies, under half trace to an unresolved V gene, and the reason for the others is unknown. The sample table lists a few million clones, about 92% of them with a count of one. 0.13% to 0.15% of the sample goes to the ten largest clones. Sequencing used naive CD4+ T cells sorted from blood. In the paper's terms, the cell subset or site label means: CD45RA+ positively selected. These receptors originate from a young man in good health.

This chain uses TRBV4-1 with TRBJ2-7, with 11 positions matching TRBD2. The CDR3 has 17 residues. From germline, CDR1 is MGHRA and CDR2 YSYEKL. V was clipped by 2 bases and J by 6 bases; unmatched bases: 12. DNA for the CDR3: TGCGCCAGCAGCCAACTAGGGGTACTAGCGGGAGACGGCGAGCAGTACTTC. This codes for CASSQLGVLAGDGEQYF.

This clone has just one count. The rearrangement uses TRBV30 and TRBJ2-7; D is possibly TRBD1 or TRBD2 (5 bases each). Trimming left V 8 bases short and J 3 bases short, with 11 bases between. The CDR3 runs to 11 residues. Germline V gene sequence: CDR1 GTSNPN, CDR2 SVGIG (reference sequence). CDR3 sequence: CALGADYEQYF. CDR3 DNA: TGTGCCCTCGGGGCGGACTACGAGCAGTACTTC. The variable domain in full, with the rest retrieved from reference TRBV30 and TRBJ2-7, is SQTIHQWPATLVQPVGSPLSLECTVEGTSNPNLYWYRQAAGRGLQLLFYSVGIGQISSEVPQNLSASRPQDRQFILSSKKLLLSDSGFYLCALGADYEQYFGPGTRLTVT.

The rearrangement joins TRBV30 to TRBJ1-1, with 7 bases identical to TRBD1. From germline, CDR1 is GTSNPN and CDR2 SVGIG (reference sequence). V trimming: 2 bases; J trimming: 1 base; junction bases outside the gene matches: 7. The CDR3 consists of 15 residues. CDR3 bases: TGTGCCTGGAGTCTTAAAAGGGGGCAGAACACTGAAGCTTTCTTT. It yields the protein CAWSLKRGQNTEAFF.

The chain employs TRBV27 and TRBJ1-4; D gene unclear. CDR3 size: 12 residues. The V and J ends lost 4 bases and 8 bases respectively, with 8 bases between them. Per the germline V gene, CDR1 is MNHEY and CDR2 is SMNVEV (reference sequence). The CDR3 loop is CASSSAGEKLFF. As DNA, the CDR3 is TGTGCCAGCAGTTCGGCCGGGGAAAAACTGTTTTTT.

The J gene is TRBJ2-7, the V gene TRBV15, with D perhaps matching TRBD1 (5 bases). CDR1 LNHNV and CDR2 YYDKDF come from the germline V gene (reference sequence). Trimming pared 0 bases from V and 6 bases from J, leaving 12 bases between. The CDR3 is 14 residues long. The CDR3 DNA reads as TGTGCCACCAGCAGAGATAGGGGTTCTGGCGAGCAGTACTTC. Translating it yields CATSRDRGSGEQYF.

V and J are TRBV5-6 and TRBJ2-7; maybe TRBD2 (5 bases). The CDR3 sequence is 14 residues long. V dropped 2 bases and J dropped 4 bases, with 13 bases sitting between them. Germline assignment: CDR1 SGHDT and CDR2 YYEEEE. CDR3 DNA sequence: TGTGCCAGCAGCTTATCGGAGGATCCATACGAGCAGTACTTC. It encodes CASSLSEDPYEQYF. Drawing the rest from reference TRBV5-6 and TRBJ2-7, the complete variable domain is DAGVTQSPTHLIKTRGQQVTLRCSPKSGHDTVSWYQQALGQGPQFIFQYYEEEERQRGNFPDRFSGHQFPNYSSELNVNALLLGDSALYLCASSLSEDPYEQYFGPGTRLTVT.

This rearrangement joins TRBV11-1 to TRBJ2-3; D possibly corresponds to TRBD1 (6 bases). CDR3 length: 13 amino acids. Germline loops: CDR1 SGHAT, CDR2 FQDESV (reference sequence). V lost 2 bases, J lost 4 bases, and 7 bases lay in between. In nucleotides, the CDR3 is TGTGCCAGCAGCTTAAGGGGGTCAGATACGCAGTATTTT. This gives the protein CASSLRGSDTQYF.

The J gene is TRBJ1-1, the V gene TRBV6-6; TRBD1 matches 10 bases. The V segment lost 7 bases and the J segment 4 bases; nucleotides outside the gene matches: 6. This CDR3 has 14 residues. CDR1 MNHNY and CDR2 SVGAGI come from the germline V gene (reference sequence). The CDR3 nucleotides read TGTGCCAGCACCTCGACAGGGGGCTTCACTGAAGCTTTCTTT. This translates into CASTSTGGFTEAFF.

V gene TRBV29-1 combines with J gene TRBJ1-5; 8 bases are a match to TRBD1. The CDR3 totals 13 residues. J lost 7 bases, V lost 4 bases, and 6 bases had no gene match. CDR1 is SQVTM and CDR2 is ANQGSEA in the germline V gene. The CDR3 sequence: CSVVDRGGQPQHF. The DNA of the CDR3 is TGCAGCGTTGTCGACAGGGGCGGCCAGCCCCAGCATTTT.